What follows are 10 T cell receptor beta chains derived from one specimen sequenced in a study of beta chain features in type 1 diabetes. Overall study results and limits: Type 1 diabetes patients had moderately but significantly shorter TCRB CDR3s in all four CD4+ subsets.

Antigens of these TCRs are unknown. Investigators reverse transcribed all isolated RNA, so they sequenced expressed TCRB transcripts. Libraries were prepared by immunoSEQ multiplex PCR; TCRdb keeps only in-frame clonotypes and omits some of them. The top ten hold roughly 0.5% of the sample, which has approximately 170,000 clones, approximately 8% seen once. The specimen was central memory CD4+ T cells from blood. The receptors stem from a man aged 18 to 35 with type 1 diabetes.

The chain has TRBV7-9 and TRBJ2-2; D gene uncertain. The V gene lost 2 bases and the J gene lost 0 bases, with 10 bases spanning the gap. CDR1 and CDR2 from the germline V gene are SEHNR and FQNEAQ (reference sequence). The CDR3 consists of 16 residues. In DNA form, the CDR3 reads TGTGCCAGCAGCTTAAAAGGCGGAGCGAACACCGGGGAGCTGTTTTTT. Translating gives CASSLKGGANTGELFF. The whole variable domain, remainder taken from reference TRBV7-9 and TRBJ2-2, is DTGVSQNPRHKITKRGQNVTFRCDPISEHNRLYWYRQTLGQGPEFLTYFQNEAQLEKSRLLSDRFSAERPKGSFSTLEIQRTEQGDSAMYLCASSLKGGANTGELFFGEGSRLTVL.

This chain joins TRBV18 and TRBJ1-1, with TRBD1 matching over 9 bases. Germline assignment: CDR1 KGHSH and CDR2 LQKENI. The CDR3 has 17 amino acids. Trimming took 1 base from V and 5 from J; bases not matched to a gene: 11. The CDR3 DNA is TGTGCCAGCTCACCACGGCCTACGACAGGGGGGGCAACTGAAGCTTTCTTT. Amino acid sequence: CASSPRPTTGGATEAFF.

The rearrangement links TRBV6-4 to TRBJ2-1, with a weak D call TRBD2 (5 bases). There are 13 residues in the CDR3. Trimming left V 5 bases short and J 5 bases short, with 10 bases between. CDR1 and CDR2 from the germline V gene are MRHNA and SNTAGT. The CDR3: CASSQGLNNEQFF. The CDR3 DNA reads as TGTGCCAGCAGTCAAGGACTTAACAATGAGCAGTTCTTC.

The chain uses TRBV7-2 and TRBJ2-3, with 9 nucleotides matching TRBD2. V lost 6 bases to trimming and J lost 2 bases; unmatched junction nucleotides: 9. Germline CDR1 and CDR2: SGHTA and FQGNSA. This CDR3 is built from 16 residues. CDR3 in DNA: TGTGCCAGCAGTTCTCTAGCGGGGCGGAACACAGATACGCAGTATTTT. Encoded protein: CASSSLAGRNTDTQYF.

The V and J genes are TRBV6-6 and TRBJ1-2; the D is unclear. V was shortened by 0 bases and J by 7 bases, with 9 bases between the two germline ends. This CDR3 comprises 13 residues. From germline, CDR1 is MNHNY and CDR2 SVGAGI (reference sequence). CDR3 in amino acids: CASSYSRDAGYTF. CDR3 DNA: TGTGCCAGCAGTTACTCCCGGGATGCTGGCTACACCTTC.

This clone has more than one count but fewer than ten. V usage is TRBV7-2 and J usage is TRBJ2-1, with 11 nucleotides matching TRBD2. J lost 4 bases, V lost 5 bases, and 4 bases had no gene match. The CDR3 is 15 amino acids. Per the germline V gene, CDR1 is SGHTA and CDR2 is FQGNSA. CDR3 DNA sequence: TGTGCCAGCAGCCCGACTAGCGGGGATTACAATGAGCAGTTCTTC. It translates to CASSPTSGDYNEQFF.

This clone was counted a few times. This chain joins TRBV7-2 and TRBJ2-7; 8 bases are shared with TRBD1. V was clipped by 5 bases and J by 9 bases; unmatched bases: 18. The CDR3 sequence is 16 residues long. The germline CDR1 and CDR2 sequences are SGHTA and FQGNSA. DNA for the CDR3: TGTGCCAGCAGCCGCGTTCAGGACAGGGCCTCCACTGGGCAGTACTTC. Residues: CASSRVQDRASTGQYF.

This clone was counted many times. This chain connects TRBV30 to TRBJ2-6; D is perhaps TRBD1 (5 bases). V lost 4 bases to trimming and J lost 0 bases, with 16 bases between them. Germline CDR1 and CDR2: GTSNPN and SVGIG (reference sequence). The CDR3 consists of 17 residues. Here the CDR3 DNA reads TGTGCCTGGAAGGTACAGGTGTGGGACTCTGGGGCCAACGTCCTGACTTTC. Residues: CAWKVQVWDSGANVLTF. Based on the CDR3 plus reference TRBV30 and TRBJ2-6, the full variable domain is SQTIHQWPATLVQPVGSPLSLECTVEGTSNPNLYWYRQAAGRGLQLLFYSVGIGQISSEVPQNLSASRPQDRQFILSSKKLLLSDSGFYLCAWKVQVWDSGANVLTFGAGSRLTVL.

The genes are TRBV4-1 and TRBJ2-4; 7 bases agree with TRBD2. This CDR3 has 17 amino acids. Germline V gives CDR1 MGHRA, CDR2 YSYEKL. The V segment lost 4 bases and the J segment 0 bases; nucleotides outside the gene matches: 9. The CDR3 DNA sequence: TGCGCCAGCAGCCGGACGGGGGGAGACCTAGCCAAAAACATTCAGTACTTC. Its protein product is CASSRTGGDLAKNIQYF.

The gene calls are TRBV6-5 and TRBJ2-3; a possible D gene is TRBD1 (6 bases). This CDR3 is 13 amino acids long. The V gene's germline CDR1 is MNHEY and CDR2 SVGAGI. The V end was cut by 8 bases, the J end by 3 bases, with 12 bases between. The CDR3: CASFQGTTDTQYF. The DNA of the CDR3 is TGTGCCAGCTTCCAAGGGACAACAGATACGCAGTATTTT.